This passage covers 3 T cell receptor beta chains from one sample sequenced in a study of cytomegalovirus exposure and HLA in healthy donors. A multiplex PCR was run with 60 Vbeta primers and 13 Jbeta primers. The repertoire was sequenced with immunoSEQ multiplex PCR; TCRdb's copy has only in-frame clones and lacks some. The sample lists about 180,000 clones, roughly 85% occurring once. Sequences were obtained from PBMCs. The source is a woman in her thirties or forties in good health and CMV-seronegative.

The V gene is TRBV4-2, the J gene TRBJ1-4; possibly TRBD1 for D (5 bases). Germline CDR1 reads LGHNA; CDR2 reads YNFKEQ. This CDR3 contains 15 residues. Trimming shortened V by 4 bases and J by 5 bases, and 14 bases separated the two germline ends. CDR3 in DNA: TGTGCCAGCAGCCCTGACACTGGGGCGAATGAAAAACTGTTTTTT. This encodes CASSPDTGANEKLFF.

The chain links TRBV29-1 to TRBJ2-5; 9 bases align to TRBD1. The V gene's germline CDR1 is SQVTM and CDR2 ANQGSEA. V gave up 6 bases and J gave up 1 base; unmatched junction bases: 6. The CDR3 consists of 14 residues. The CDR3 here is CSVTGQGPQETQYF. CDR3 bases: TGCAGCGTGACCGGACAGGGGCCCCAAGAGACCCAGTACTTC.

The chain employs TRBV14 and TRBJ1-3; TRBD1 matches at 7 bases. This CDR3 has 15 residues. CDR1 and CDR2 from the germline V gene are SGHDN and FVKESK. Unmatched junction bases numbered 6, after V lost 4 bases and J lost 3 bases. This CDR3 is CASSLQQGFGNTIYF. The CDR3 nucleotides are TGTGCCAGCAGCCTTCAACAGGGGTTTGGAAACACCATATATTTT.